A single sample is the source of the 20 T cell receptor beta chains below, sequenced in a study of blood T cell repertoires in COVID-19. This table comes from immunoSEQ multiplex PCR, and its TCRdb copy is limited to in-frame clones, with some not included. The sample records approximately 250,000 clones, roughly 84% being singletons. The specimen was peripheral blood. The origin of the receptors is a woman in her thirties or forties who had recovered from COVID-19.

The rearrangement uses TRBV3-1 (or the pseudogene TRBV3-2) and TRBJ2-7; TRBD1 might be the D (5 bases). The CDR3 is made up of 20 amino acids. The V end was cut by 0 bases, the J end by 5 bases, with 29 bases between. Per the germline V gene, CDR1 is LGHDT and CDR2 is YNNKEL (reference sequence). CDR3 DNA: TGTGCCAGCAGCCAAGAGAATCGCCGGCCTGTGTGGGGCAGTAGTCACGAGCAGTACTTC. It translates to CASSQENRRPVWGSSHEQYF.

V usage is TRBV5-1 and J usage is TRBJ2-7, with 8 bases fitting TRBD1. The CDR3 spans 15 residues. Germline CDR1 reads SGHRS; CDR2 reads YFSETQ. V lost 0 bases to trimming and J lost 0 bases; unmatched junction nucleotides: 2. The CDR3 region has the DNA TGCGCCAGCAGCTTGGGGGACAGGAGCTCCTACGAGCAGTACTTC. Residues: CASSLGDRSSYEQYF.

The rearrangement joins TRBV6-6 to TRBJ1-6; 9 bases are a match to TRBD1. Germline CDR1 is MNHNY and CDR2 is SVGAGI (reference sequence). The CDR3 consists of 14 residues. The junction had 5 bases not matched to a gene; V was cut back by 5 bases and J by 9 bases. Here the CDR3 reads CASSLRTGASPLHF. CDR3 nucleotides: TGTGCCAGCAGTCTCAGGACAGGGGCTTCACCCCTCCACTTT.

The CDR3 loop is CASSLSGSQYF. Written as DNA, the CDR3 is TGTGCCAGCAGTTTGTCGGGGTCGCAGTACTTC. The J gene is TRBJ2-7, the V gene TRBV12-3 or TRBV12-4; weak D call: TRBD2 (5 bases). The V end was cut by 3 bases, the J end by 9 bases, with 9 bases between. The CDR3 extends over 11 amino acids.

The rearrangement links TRBV18 to TRBJ1-4, with a possible D match to TRBD1 (5 bases). V lost 2 bases and J 5 bases, leaving 12 bases between the germline ends. The length of the CDR3 is 15 residues. Germline assignment: CDR1 KGHSH and CDR2 LQKENI. The CDR3 reads CASSPNTGRNEKLFF. CDR3 bases: TGTGCCAGCTCACCAAATACAGGCAGGAATGAAAAACTGTTTTTT.

The J gene is TRBJ2-4, the V gene TRBV6-1; TRBD1 matches at 7 bases. This CDR3 region has 17 residues. Germline values: CDR1 MNHNS, CDR2 SASEGT. J lost 1 base, V lost 4 bases, and 10 bases had no gene match. CDR3 in amino acids: CASSGQNRGRAKNIQYF. The DNA of the CDR3 is TGTGCCAGCAGTGGACAAAACAGGGGTCGGGCCAAAAACATTCAGTACTTC.

V is TRBV7-2 and J is TRBJ1-2; maybe TRBD1 (6 bases). The CDR3 is 13 amino acids. Germline V gene lookup returns CDR1 SGHTA and CDR2 FQGNSA. The ends were cut back, 1 base at V and 8 bases at J, with 11 bases in the middle. CDR3 DNA: TGTGCCAGCAGCTTAGTGGGACACGGAGGCTACACCTTC. Translated, it gives CASSLVGHGGYTF.

The chain carries TRBV11-2 and TRBJ1-1; D remains ambiguous. V shed 5 bases and J shed 2 bases, with 12 bases lying between them. The CDR3 runs 14 residues. CDR1 and CDR2 from the germline V gene are SGHAT and FQNNGV. The CDR3 spells CASSAGLANTEAFF. The CDR3 bases are TGTGCCAGCAGCGCAGGACTAGCAAACACTGAAGCTTTCTTT.

The genes are TRBV9 and TRBJ2-5; no firm D call. The CDR3 sequence is 13 residues long. With 0 bases removed from V and 5 bases from J, the gap between germline ends came to 8 bases. The germline CDR1 and CDR2 sequences are SGDLS and YYNGEE. The DNA for the CDR3 is TGTGCCAGCAGCGTAGGCTTTCGGGAGACCCAGTACTTC. Its translation is CASSVGFRETQYF.

This CDR3 reads CASKGPGGETQYF. The CDR3 bases are TGTGCCAGCAAGGGCCCAGGGGGAGAGACCCAGTACTTC. The V and J genes are TRBV6-5 and TRBJ2-5, with 7 bases identical to TRBD1. The germline gives CDR1 MNHEY, CDR2 SVGAGI. The CDR3 loop spans 13 amino acids. V gave up 7 bases and J gave up 4 bases; unmatched junction bases: 6.

This clone came up once. The genes are TRBV18 and TRBJ2-7; tentatively, D is TRBD1 (6 bases). Germline V gene sequence: CDR1 KGHSH, CDR2 LQKENI. The CDR3 sequence is 17 residues long. V dropped 3 bases and J dropped 3 bases, with 21 bases sitting between them. DNA of the CDR3: TGTGCCAGCTCACCTTGGGATCGACAGGCCAACGGCTACGAGCAGTACTTC. Translating gives CASSPWDRQANGYEQYF.

The chain employs TRBV7-6 and TRBJ2-4; D gene uncertain. V was trimmed by 5 bases and J by 5 bases, leaving 16 bases between them. Germline lookup yields CDR1 SGHVS and CDR2 FNYEAQ. The CDR3 totals 15 residues. The CDR3 region has the DNA TGTGCCAGCAGCCCGCTGCGTACAGTTGAAAACATTCAGTACTTC. Residues: CASSPLRTVENIQYF.

The chain carries TRBV29-1 and TRBJ1-1, with a possible D match to TRBD1 (5 bases). V lost 4 bases, J lost 0 bases, and 18 bases lay in between. CDR3 length equals 16 residues. Germline V gene lookup returns CDR1 SQVTM and CDR2 ANQGSEA. CDR3 bases: TGCAGCGTTGTTTGGGTTGGGGCAGGAGTGAACACTGAAGCTTTCTTT. Translated, it gives CSVVWVGAGVNTEAFF.

On this clone: Additional DNA sequences in this sample encode the identical CDR3. This chain connects TRBV11-1 to TRBJ2-5, with D perhaps TRBD1 (6 bases). This CDR3 is 14 amino acids long. Trimming removed 2 bases at V and 1 base at J, with 8 bases between. The germline gives CDR1 SGHAT, CDR2 FQDESV (reference sequence). The CDR3 loop is CASSLRGIQETQYF. The CDR3 DNA is TGTGCCAGCAGCTTAAGGGGGATCCAAGAGACCCAGTACTTC. Complete variable domain (other parts from reference TRBV11-1 and TRBJ2-5): EAEVAQSPRYKITEKSQAVAFWCDPISGHATLYWYRQILGQGPELLVQFQDESVVDDSQLPKDRFSAERLKGVDSTLKIQPAELGDSAMYLCASSLRGIQETQYFGPGTRLLVL.

The J gene is TRBJ2-2, the V gene TRBV19, with 7 bases fitting TRBD1. CDR3 size: 15 residues. Trimming cost V 4 bases and J 3 bases; bases outside gene matches: 5. The germline gives CDR1 LNHDA, CDR2 SQIVND (reference sequence). CDR3 protein: CASSTRDRYTGELFF. CDR3 sequence (DNA): TGTGCCAGTAGTACCCGGGACAGATACACCGGGGAGCTGTTTTTT.

This rearrangement joins TRBV18 to TRBJ1-1; 8 positions agree with TRBD1. This CDR3 comprises 15 residues. Germline assignment: CDR1 KGHSH and CDR2 LQKENI. The V gene end was trimmed by 5 bases and the J gene end by 8 bases; junction bases not matched to a gene: 13. The CDR3 is CASSFNDRGVGEAFF. The CDR3 DNA sequence: TGTGCCAGCTCATTTAACGACAGGGGTGTTGGGGAAGCTTTCTTT.

The rearrangement joins TRBV3-1 (or the pseudogene TRBV3-2) to TRBJ2-1; 8 nucleotides agree with TRBD2. This CDR3 comprises 13 residues. The J segment lost 12 bases and the V segment lost 0 bases, leaving 4 bases of the junction unmatched. Germline values: CDR1 LGHDT, CDR2 YNNKEL (reference sequence). CDR3 loop: CASSQDSGVGQFF. The CDR3 DNA is TGTGCCAGCAGCCAAGATAGCGGGGTGGGGCAGTTCTTC.

The chain has TRBV19 and TRBJ1-1; 8 bases are a match to TRBD1. This CDR3 spans 15 amino acids. CDR1 LNHDA and CDR2 SQIVND come from the germline V gene (reference sequence). V was clipped by 3 bases and J by 7 bases; unmatched bases: 10. The DNA for the CDR3 is TGTGCCAGTAGTATCGAAGGACAGGGTGGGGGTGAAGCTTTCTTT. It yields the protein CASSIEGQGGGEAFF.

The chain couples TRBV2 to TRBJ2-1; tentatively, D is TRBD1 (6 bases). The CDR3 is 14 residues long. V lost 8 bases and J lost 1, with 12 bases in between. Germline assignment: CDR1 SNHLY and CDR2 FYNNEI. CDR3 sequence: CASGYRESYNEQFF. Here the CDR3 DNA reads TGTGCCAGCGGGTACAGGGAGTCCTACAATGAGCAGTTCTTC.

This sequence joins TRBV6-1 and TRBJ1-1; no firm D call. The V and J ends lost 3 bases and 0 bases respectively, with 11 bases between them. Germline CDR1 MNHNS, CDR2 SASEGT. The CDR3 contains 15 residues. The CDR3 spells CASSDGPGLNTEAFF. The CDR3 bases are TGTGCCAGCAGTGACGGGCCGGGGTTGAACACTGAAGCTTTCTTT.